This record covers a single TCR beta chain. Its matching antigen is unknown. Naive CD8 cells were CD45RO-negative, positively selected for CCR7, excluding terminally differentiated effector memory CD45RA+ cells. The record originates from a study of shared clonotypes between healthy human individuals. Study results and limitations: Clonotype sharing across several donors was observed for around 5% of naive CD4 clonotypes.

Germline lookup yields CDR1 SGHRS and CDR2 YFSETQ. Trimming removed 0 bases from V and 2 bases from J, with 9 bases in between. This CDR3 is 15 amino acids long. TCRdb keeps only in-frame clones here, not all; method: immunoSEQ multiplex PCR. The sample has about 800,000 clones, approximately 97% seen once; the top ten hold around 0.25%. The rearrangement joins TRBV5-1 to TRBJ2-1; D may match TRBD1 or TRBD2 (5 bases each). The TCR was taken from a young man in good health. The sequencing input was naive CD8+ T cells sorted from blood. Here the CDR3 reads CASSLGGATYNEQFF. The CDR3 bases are TGCGCCAGCAGCTTGGGAGGGGCCACCTACAATGAGCAGTTCTTC.